This T cell receptor beta chain was sequenced during a study of early stage breast cancer tumors (dated by TCRdb to the late 2010s). As for the study more broadly: Of the roughly 15 invasive breast tumors, 12 to 13 were found to be estrogen receptor-positive, progesterone receptor-positive and HER2-negative. About 70% of the 12 ER+/PR+/HER2- tumors were invasive ductal carcinomas, while the other four were invasive lobular carcinomas. On average, each sample had roughly 9.7-fold read coverage. A total of 2,651,842 templates, representing almost 1,100,000 unique clonotypes, were detected across all samples.

CDR1 is given as SNHLY and CDR2 as FYNNEI, both from the germline V gene. Spanning cysteine to phenylalanine, the CDR3 consists of 12 amino acids. Of all the DNA, just the CDR3 is kept, 36 bases in frame from base 1. Trimming at the junction amounts to 6 bases on V and 5 bases on J, and the germline ends lie 9 bases apart. Dicing about 19-50 mg of tumor tissue typically gave a DNA yield of more than 3 ug. The study profiled bulk TCR beta-chain repertoires in matched peripheral blood, tumor and adjacent normal breast tissue taken from approximately 15 patients with early-stage breast cancer. After resection, visually identified tumor tissue was excised and placed in prechilled RNAlater. Using a TissueLyser II, roughly 19-50 mg of tumor tissue was diced and homogenized in RLTplus buffer with beta-mercaptoethanol and antifoaming agent. The Qiagen AllPrep DNA/RNA Mini kit was used to extract genomic DNA.

This clone is termed medium-sized (0.01 to 0.1%). Its binding antigen is unknown. Base-call qualities are not available, and no considerably larger clone is one nucleotide away. Summary of the overall study and its limitations: Because the cohort was small, a breakdown by tumor subtype could not be done. About 2.5-fold higher T cell density and higher clonality were observed in tumors than in adjacent normal breast tissue. Enriched TCRB sequences shared across patients were found to be mostly commonly generated sequences that were unlikely to play an important role in the tumor microenvironment. Repertoires from blood and normal breast were more alike than repertoires from blood and tumor, and in about 90% of the 16 patients, comparing each tissue with blood separated tumor from normal. Sequencing bulk genomic DNA from unsorted cells could not capture chain pairing or functional markers like CD4, CD8 and FOXP3.

Each sample was amplified in two independent genomic DNA replicates, using about 0.45 ug for blood and around 1.5 ug for tumor or normal breast. TCRB sequencing of genomic DNA was carried out with the ImmunoSeq Intro kit according to the manufacturer's instructions. For absolute quantification, the roughly 28-cycle multiplex PCR included proprietary primers along with spike-in control sequences. Single-end 150-bp reads were used to sequence an 87-bp fragment spanning the CDR3 plus the flanking V and J genes. Seven samples, with two replicates for each sample, were multiplexed per lane of an Illumina MiSeq using version 3.0 chemistry. Per the original workflow: The vendor's proprietary pipeline handled the raw data processing, merging both replicates into a single result for each sample. Productive rearrangements sharing the V-gene family, CDR3 amino acid sequence and J-gene segment were defined as clonotypes. Clonality was calculated as 1 minus the normalized Shannon entropy (Pielou evenness) of TCRB abundances. To estimate T cell density, the total number of templates was divided by the number of input cells, which was inferred from the amount of DNA input. Recon was used with default parameters to estimate total repertoire diversity and clonality. Clonotypes with over 0.1% abundance in tumor and at least 32-fold higher abundance in tumor than in normal breast were defined as tumor-enriched. Sourced from immuneACCESS, this table was stored by TCRdb with only in-frame sequences that have V and J called. A share of the clones is absent; for the studies checked, an unresolved V gene accounts for under half, and the remainder has no known explanation. V, J and clone size reflect that table, while D and trimming were determined from the DNA. Counted in this sample were roughly 30,000 clones; approximately 54% of them appeared once. The leading ten clones occupy 8.5% of the sample.

Sequenced sample: breast tumor tissue. This TCR was recovered from a person aged 45 to 59 with breast cancer. The chain links TRBV2 with TRBJ2-3; no confident D gene assignment can be made. The DNA is as follows: TGTGCCAGCAGGAGACCCGTAGATACGCAGTATTTT. Its translation reads: CASRRPVDTQYF.